Shown below are 25 T cell receptor beta chains from a single sample sequenced in a study of blood T cell repertoires in COVID-19. Some clones are missing from TCRdb's copy, which holds only in-frame ones; the method was immunoSEQ multiplex PCR. Of approximately 75,000 clones in the sample, less than 90% were seen once. Sequencing was carried out using peripheral blood. These TCRs come from a woman older than 75 with acute or convalescent COVID-19.

This clone was counted a few times. This chain joins TRBV27 and TRBJ1-5, with D maybe TRBD1 (6 bases). Trimming took 3 bases from V and 8 from J, leaving 11 bases between them. The CDR3 extends over 13 amino acids. Per germline, CDR1 MNHEY and CDR2 SMNVEV (reference sequence). CDR3 nucleotides: TGTGCCAGCAGTTTCCGGGACACAGAGCCCCAGCATTTT. It is translated as CASSFRDTEPQHF.

The V and J genes are TRBV5-4 and TRBJ2-7; 14 bases fit TRBD2. In germline, CDR1 is SGHNT, CDR2 YYREEE (reference sequence). With V trimmed by 5 bases and J by 4 bases, 11 bases remained unmatched. The CDR3 spans 17 residues. The CDR3 sequence is CASSEGTSGSGAYEQYF. CDR3 sequence (DNA): TGTGCCAGCAGTGAAGGGACTAGCGGGAGCGGGGCGTACGAGCAGTACTTC.

V gene TRBV19 combines with J gene TRBJ2-7; 9 bases fit TRBD2. V lost 5 bases and J lost 6; bases outside the gene matches: 14. The CDR3 runs to 16 residues. Germline CDR1 reads LNHDA; CDR2 reads SQIVND (reference sequence). The CDR3 DNA follows: TGTGCCAGTAGTTCGAATTGGGGACTAGCTTATCGCGAGCAGTACTTC. It is translated as CASSSNWGLAYREQYF.

The genes are TRBV7-6 and TRBJ1-6, with TRBD1 as a possible D gene (5 bases). Germline V CDR1 and CDR2: SGHVS, FNYEAQ. Between the trimmed V and J ends, which lost 2 bases and 7 bases, there was a span of 12 bases. The CDR3 covers 15 residues. CDR3 bases: TGTGCCAGCAGCTTACGGGCAGGGTCAAATTCACCCCTCCACTTT. It encodes CASSLRAGSNSPLHF.

The rearrangement uses TRBV27 and TRBJ2-5; TRBD2 might be the D (5 bases). The length of the CDR3 is 14 residues. CDR1 and CDR2 from the germline V gene are MNHEY and SMNVEV (reference sequence). V was cut by 3 bases and J by 4 bases, with 12 bases left in between. The CDR3, as DNA: TGTGCCAGCAGTTTGGAGAGTCGGGGAGAGACCCAGTACTTC. This translates into CASSLESRGETQYF.

This clone was counted once. The chain carries TRBV28 and TRBJ1-5; D is perhaps TRBD1 (6 bases). This CDR3 is 13 amino acids long. CDR1 is MDHEN and CDR2 is SYDVKM in the germline V gene. The V gene lost 7 bases and the J gene lost 4 bases, with 11 bases spanning the gap. CDR3 sequence: CASTLRGNQPQHF. As DNA, the CDR3 is TGTGCCAGCACCTTAAGGGGGAATCAGCCCCAGCATTTT.

The chain is built from TRBV12-5 and TRBJ1-2; D ambiguous. CDR3 length: 12 residues. Trimming stripped 3 bases from V and 2 bases from J, with 4 bases between. Germline lookup yields CDR1 LGHNT and CDR2 FRNRAP. In DNA, the CDR3 is TGTGCTAGTGGTTTAGAGAACTATGGCTACACCTTC. It yields the protein CASGLENYGYTF.

This clone was seen a few times. The chain combines TRBV5-4 with TRBJ2-5; 8 nucleotides align to TRBD2. Germline CDR1 is SGHNT and CDR2 is YYREEE (reference sequence). The trim removed 4 bases at V and 2 bases at J, leaving 7 bases unmatched. The CDR3 loop spans 15 amino acids. The CDR3 protein is CASSARSSGQETQYF. CDR3 nucleotide sequence: TGTGCCAGCAGCGCGAGGTCTAGCGGGCAAGAGACCCAGTACTTC.

The chain links TRBV7-9 to TRBJ2-1, with 12 bases lining up with TRBD2. This CDR3 has 15 residues. Germline CDR1 and CDR2: SEHNR and FQNEAQ (reference sequence). V gave up 5 bases and J gave up 5 bases; unmatched junction bases: 4. CDR3 protein: CASSPGLAGNNEQFF. Written as DNA, the CDR3 is TGTGCCAGCAGCCCCGGACTAGCGGGGAACAATGAGCAGTTCTTC.

The gene calls are TRBV29-1 and TRBJ1-4; unclear D gene. CDR3 length: 13 residues. V was trimmed by 1 base and J by 0 bases, leaving 3 bases between them. Germline loops: CDR1 SQVTM, CDR2 ANQGSEA. CDR3 in DNA: TGCAGCGTTGAAGCTGCAACTAATGAAAAACTGTTTTTT. This encodes CSVEAATNEKLFF.

The rearrangement uses TRBV6-2 or TRBV6-3 and TRBJ2-3; 8 bases are a match to TRBD2. The germline V gene encodes CDR1 MNHEY and CDR2 SVGEGT. The V gene end was trimmed by 2 bases and the J gene end by 4 bases; junction bases not matched to a gene: 5. The CDR3 runs to 15 residues. This CDR3 reads CASSYTSGSPDTQYF. The CDR3 DNA follows: TGTGCCAGCAGTTACACTAGCGGTAGCCCAGATACGCAGTATTTT.

This CDR3 is CASSLDVGGGPAADTQYF. The CDR3 region has the DNA TGCGCCAGCAGCCTGGATGTCGGCGGGGGGCCGGCGGCGGATACGCAGTATTTT. The gene calls are TRBV5-1 and TRBJ2-3, with TRBD2 matching over 8 bases. Per germline, CDR1 SGHRS and CDR2 YFSETQ. The CDR3 runs to 18 residues. J lost 6 bases, V lost 4 bases, and 19 bases had no gene match.

The chain links TRBV15 to TRBJ1-1; 9 positions match TRBD1. V was clipped by 1 base and J by 5 bases; unmatched bases: 11. This CDR3 comprises 17 residues. Germline V gene sequence: CDR1 LNHNV, CDR2 YYDKDF (reference sequence). CDR3 sequence reads: CATSRGAGTGRRTEAFF. The CDR3 DNA sequence: TGTGCCACCAGCAGAGGTGCCGGGACAGGGAGAAGGACTGAAGCTTTCTTT.

This chain uses TRBV19 with TRBJ1-1; a weak D match, TRBD1 (5 bases). V was clipped by 3 bases and J by 4 bases, with 12 bases between them. The germline gives CDR1 LNHDA, CDR2 SQIVND (reference sequence). This CDR3 spans 14 amino acids. The CDR3, as DNA: TGTGCCAGTAGTATCGAGGTCGGGGGCACTGAAGCTTTCTTT. Amino acids: CASSIEVGGTEAFF.

In its sample, this clone was seen a few times. J is TRBJ2-7 and V is TRBV19; a weak D match, TRBD1 (5 bases). The CDR3 has 13 amino acids. The V and J ends lost 10 bases and 2 bases respectively, with 15 bases between them. Germline V gene lookup returns CDR1 LNHDA and CDR2 SQIVND (reference sequence). The CDR3 reads CATRNQGAYEQYF. CDR3 bases: TGTGCCACCAGGAATCAGGGCGCCTACGAGCAGTACTTC.

V usage is TRBV18 and J usage is TRBJ2-3; D not certain. Germline loops: CDR1 KGHSH, CDR2 LQKENI. There are 14 residues in the CDR3. The germline V and J ends were trimmed by 4 bases and 0 bases, with 8 bases remaining between them. CDR3 region: CASSLETSTDTQYF. CDR3 bases: TGTGCCAGCTCACTCGAGACTAGCACAGATACGCAGTATTTT.

The chain recombines TRBV3-1 (or the pseudogene TRBV3-2) with TRBJ2-7; perhaps TRBD2 as D (6 bases). This CDR3 spans 12 amino acids. Per germline, CDR1 LGHDT and CDR2 YNNKEL (reference sequence). The germline V and J ends were trimmed by 6 bases and 3 bases, with 9 bases remaining between them. This CDR3 reads CASSGGIYEQYF. CDR3 DNA: TGTGCCAGCAGTGGCGGGATCTACGAGCAGTACTTC.

The count of this clone is one. The V call is TRBV5-4, the J call TRBJ1-1, with 8 positions matching TRBD1. The CDR3 runs 15 residues. Germline V gene data show CDR1 as SGHNT and CDR2 as YYREEE (reference sequence). Trimming removed 4 bases from V and 0 bases from J; junction bases left unmatched: 5. CDR3: CASSPRDRLNTEAFF. The CDR3 DNA is TGTGCCAGCAGCCCGCGGGACAGGTTGAACACTGAAGCTTTCTTT.

The table lists this clone with a few counts. J is TRBJ1-5 and V is TRBV6-6, with TRBD1 matching over 10 bases. CDR1 MNHNY and CDR2 SVGAGI come from the germline V gene (reference sequence). The CDR3 is 15 amino acids. Unmatched junction bases numbered 5, after V lost 2 bases and J lost 7 bases. CDR3 nucleotides: TGTGCCAGCAGTTACCTCGGACAGGGGGGACAGCCCCAGCATTTT. Protein product: CASSYLGQGGQPQHF.

The chain links TRBV6-5 to TRBJ2-1; TRBD1 matches at 11 bases. CDR3 length: 15 amino acids. The junction had 4 bases not matched to a gene; V was cut back by 6 bases and J by 3 bases. Germline V gene lookup returns CDR1 MNHEY and CDR2 SVGAGI. CDR3 DNA: TGTGCCAGCAGCTCCGGGACAGGGGGCTACAATGAGCAGTTCTTC. Its translation: CASSSGTGGYNEQFF.

V is TRBV5-6 and J is TRBJ2-3, with D unresolved. This CDR3 comprises 15 residues. Germline V lookup: CDR1 SGHDT, CDR2 YYEEEE. Trimming stripped 0 bases from V and 1 base from J, with 9 bases between. The CDR3 DNA reads as TGTGCCAGCAGCTTGGGCTCCCGGGGCACAGATACGCAGTATTTT. Translated, it gives CASSLGSRGTDTQYF. Full variable domain (rest looked up from reference TRBV5-6 and TRBJ2-3): DAGVTQSPTHLIKTRGQQVTLRCSPKSGHDTVSWYQQALGQGPQFIFQYYEEEERQRGNFPDRFSGHQFPNYSSELNVNALLLGDSALYLCASSLGSRGTDTQYFGPGTRLTVL.

The CDR3 DNA sequence: TGTGCCATCAGCGCCGGGGAAGAGGGTGGCTACACCTTC. Translation gives CAISAGEEGGYTF. The chain employs TRBV10-3 and TRBJ1-2; D unclear. Trimming left V 6 bases short and J 7 bases short, with 15 bases between. Germline CDR1 and CDR2: ENHRY and SYGVKD. CDR3 length equals 13 residues.

This clone was recorded a few times. The rearrangement uses TRBV5-1 and TRBJ2-5, with D unclear. CDR1 and CDR2 from the germline V gene are SGHRS and YFSETQ. The ends were cut back, 0 bases at V and 5 bases at J, with 5 bases in the middle. This CDR3 comprises 12 residues. CDR3 protein: CASSLAMETQYF. The CDR3 DNA is TGCGCCAGCAGCTTGGCCATGGAGACCCAGTACTTC.

The chain combines TRBV19 with TRBJ2-5, with 7 nucleotides matching TRBD2. Germline trimming cut 3 bases from V and 5 bases from J; bases unmatched to any gene: 9. CDR1 is LNHDA and CDR2 is SQIVND in the germline V gene (reference sequence). This CDR3 comprises 15 residues. The DNA for the CDR3 is TGTGCCAGTAGTATTGGGCGGGGGAACCGGGAGACCCAGTACTTC. Translated, it gives CASSIGRGNRETQYF.

In nucleotides, the CDR3 is TGCAGCGTTGAAGATTTATCGACAGATACGCAGTATTTT. Amino acids: CSVEDLSTDTQYF. The chain is built from TRBV29-1 and TRBJ2-3; D is ambiguous. The CDR3 covers 13 residues. Looked up from germline, CDR1 is SQVTM and CDR2 is ANQGSEA. V lost 0 bases, J lost 3 bases, and 7 bases lay in between.